The rows below give T cell receptor beta chains drawn from one sample of a study of CD8 T cells in Susac syndrome. Each CDR3 protein is one row after TCRdb ran MiXCR on the immunoSEQ multiplex PCR reads. The sample shows 150,000 to 200,000 distinct CDR3 sequences, approximately 95% of them seen only once. The specimen sequenced was CD4+ T cells from PBMCs. The origin of the receptors is a human donor with multiple sclerosis. Both conserved end residues are part of each CDR3. D genes are given only for firm matches. Only some rows state a clone size, as once, few, many or a class for expanded clones.

D gene: .; V gene: TRBV7-9; clone size: .; J gene: TRBJ2-5; CDR3 DNA: TGTGCCAGCAGCCTCTCCCGGGCTCAAAATCAAGAGACCCAGTACTTC; CDR3 protein: CASSLSRAQNQETQYF
D gene: TRBD1; V gene: TRBV18; clone size: .; J gene: TRBJ2-6; CDR3 DNA: TGTGCCAGCTCACCGGACAGGGGGGCTGGGGCCAACGTCCTGACTTTC; CDR3 protein: CASSPDRGAGANVLTF
D gene: .; V gene: TRBV11-2; clone size: .; J gene: TRBJ2-7; CDR3 DNA: TGTGCCAGCAGTGTCACCGCCGGGACCTACGAGCAGTACTTC; CDR3 protein: CASSVTAGTYEQYF
D gene: .; V gene: TRBV11-2; clone size: .; J gene: TRBJ2-1; CDR3 DNA: TGTGCCAGCAGCTTAACCGGGTCAGGGGCGGTTGAGCAGTTCTTC; CDR3 protein: CASSLTGSGAVEQFF
D gene: TRBD1; V gene: TRBV28; clone size: once; J gene: TRBJ1-1; CDR3 DNA: TGTGCCAGCAGTTTAGGAGTCGGGACAGGGGGTGAAGCTTTCTTT; CDR3 protein: CASSLGVGTGGEAFF
D gene: TRBD1; V gene: TRBV10-2; clone size: .; J gene: TRBJ2-2; CDR3 DNA: TGCGCCAGCAGGCCAGACAGGGCCGGCACCGGGGAGCTGTTTTTT; CDR3 protein: CASRPDRAGTGELFF
D gene: .; V gene: TRBV11-2; clone size: .; J gene: TRBJ2-7; CDR3 DNA: TGTGCCAGCAGTTTAAGCGGGTCCAGCTCCTACGAGCAGTACTTC; CDR3 protein: CASSLSGSSSYEQYF
D gene: .; V gene: TRBV5-1; clone size: .; J gene: TRBJ2-5; CDR3 DNA: TGCGCCAGCGGACACAGGGAAGAGACCCAGTACTTC; CDR3 protein: CASGHREETQYF
D gene: TRBD1; V gene: TRBV28; clone size: .; J gene: TRBJ1-1; CDR3 DNA: TGTGCCAGCAGTCCCACGGACAGGGGGAACGCTGAAGCTTTCTTT; CDR3 protein: CASSPTDRGNAEAFF
D gene: .; V gene: TRBV2; clone size: .; J gene: TRBJ2-7; CDR3 DNA: TGTGCCACCAATGATGGGCGGGGATCGAGTGAGCAGTACTTC; CDR3 protein: CATNDGRGSSEQYF
D gene: .; V gene: TRBV5-8; clone size: .; J gene: TRBJ1-5; CDR3 DNA: TGTGCCAGCAGCTTTCAGGACGGCTTCAATCAGCCCCAGCATTTT; CDR3 protein: CASSFQDGFNQPQHF
D gene: .; V gene: TRBV24-1; clone size: .; J gene: TRBJ2-2; CDR3 DNA: TGTGCCACCAGTGAGACAGGGAACACCGGGGAGCTGTTTTTT; CDR3 protein: CATSETGNTGELFF
D gene: .; V gene: TRBV14; clone size: .; J gene: TRBJ2-7; CDR3 DNA: TGTGCCAGCAGCCAAGGGAGAATAAGCTCCTACGAGCAGTACTTC; CDR3 protein: CASSQGRISSYEQYF
D gene: TRBD2; V gene: TRBV2; clone size: few; J gene: TRBJ2-3; CDR3 DNA: TGTGCCAGCAGCCCTAGACTAGCGGGAGATACGCAGTATTTT; CDR3 protein: CASSPRLAGDTQYF
D gene: .; V gene: TRBV7-9; clone size: .; J gene: TRBJ1-5; CDR3 DNA: TGTGCCAGCAGCTTAGCGGGGGGGAGTAGCAATCAGCCCCAGCATTTT; CDR3 protein: CASSLAGGSSNQPQHF
D gene: .; V gene: TRBV12-3/TRBV12-4; clone size: .; J gene: TRBJ1-2; CDR3 DNA: TGTGCCAGCAGTTTAACGGGGCTCGGCTACACCTTC; CDR3 protein: CASSLTGLGYTF
D gene: .; V gene: TRBV29-1; clone size: .; J gene: TRBJ2-1; CDR3 DNA: TGCAGCGTTGTGATCCAGGCCAATGAGCAGTTCTTC; CDR3 protein: CSVVIQANEQFF
D gene: TRBD2; V gene: TRBV9; clone size: .; J gene: TRBJ2-4; CDR3 DNA: TGTGCCAGCAGCGGATCCGGGACTAGCGACATTCAGTACTTC; CDR3 protein: CASSGSGTSDIQYF
D gene: .; V gene: TRBV14; clone size: .; J gene: TRBJ2-6; CDR3 DNA: TGTGCCAGCAGCCAAGGGGTAGGGACGGGGGCCAACGTCCTGACTTTC; CDR3 protein: CASSQGVGTGANVLTF
D gene: TRBD2; V gene: TRBV28; clone size: .; J gene: TRBJ2-1; CDR3 DNA: TGTGCCAGCAGTTCGACTAGCGCCTCCTACAATGAGCAGTTCTTC; CDR3 protein: CASSSTSASYNEQFF
D gene: TRBD1; V gene: TRBV9; clone size: .; J gene: TRBJ1-5; CDR3 DNA: TGTGCCAGCAGCGTGGGACAGAGTAATCAGCCCCAGCATTTT; CDR3 protein: CASSVGQSNQPQHF
D gene: .; V gene: TRBV5-1; clone size: .; J gene: TRBJ2-1; CDR3 DNA: TGCGCCAGCAGCTTAGGGGGCTCCTACAATGAGCAGTTCTTC; CDR3 protein: CASSLGGSYNEQFF
D gene: .; V gene: TRBV19; clone size: .; J gene: TRBJ1-5; CDR3 DNA: TGTGCCAGTAAGGAACAGAAAAGCAATCAGCCCCAGCATTTT; CDR3 protein: CASKEQKSNQPQHF
D gene: .; V gene: TRBV11-3; clone size: .; J gene: TRBJ2-2; CDR3 DNA: TGTGCCAGCAGCTTAGATCAGGGGTCCGGGGAGCTGTTTTTT; CDR3 protein: CASSLDQGSGELFF
D gene: .; V gene: TRBV6-6; clone size: .; J gene: TRBJ2-7; CDR3 DNA: TGTGCCAGCATCTCGTCCAGGCAGGGAGGCTACGAGCAGTACTTC; CDR3 protein: CASISSRQGGYEQYF
D gene: .; V gene: TRBV2; clone size: .; J gene: TRBJ2-2; CDR3 DNA: TGTGCCAGCAGCCCCACTAGTAGGACCGGGGAGCTGTTTTTT; CDR3 protein: CASSPTSRTGELFF
D gene: .; V gene: TRBV3-1; clone size: .; J gene: TRBJ1-1; CDR3 DNA: TGTGCCAGCAGTCACGGACGGAACACTGAAGCTTTCTTT; CDR3 protein: CASSHGRNTEAFF
D gene: TRBD2; V gene: TRBV7-2; clone size: .; J gene: TRBJ2-2; CDR3 DNA: TGTGCCAGCAGCTTAGAACTAGCGCTGAACACCGGGGAGCTGTTTTTT; CDR3 protein: CASSLELALNTGELFF
D gene: .; V gene: TRBV6-1; clone size: .; J gene: TRBJ2-5; CDR3 DNA: TGTGCCAGCAGTGAATGGGAAGAGACCCAGTACTTC; CDR3 protein: CASSEWEETQYF
D gene: .; V gene: TRBV28; clone size: .; J gene: TRBJ2-3; CDR3 DNA: TGTGCCAGCAGCCTTCCCGCGGGTAGCACAGATACGCAGTATTTT; CDR3 protein: CASSLPAGSTDTQYF
D gene: .; V gene: TRBV9; clone size: .; J gene: TRBJ1-2; CDR3 DNA: TGTGCCAGCAGCGTAGCTTGGGATGACTATGGCTACACCTTC; CDR3 protein: CASSVAWDDYGYTF
D gene: TRBD2; V gene: TRBV3-1; clone size: .; J gene: TRBJ2-1; CDR3 DNA: TGTGCCAGCAGCCTTGCGGGAGCGGTCGGCTACAATGAGCAGTTCTTC; CDR3 protein: CASSLAGAVGYNEQFF
D gene: .; V gene: TRBV7-9; clone size: .; J gene: TRBJ1-1; CDR3 DNA: TGTGCCAGCAGCTTTGGGGCCGGCGAAGCTTTCTTT; CDR3 protein: CASSFGAGEAFF
D gene: .; V gene: TRBV30; clone size: .; J gene: TRBJ2-7; CDR3 DNA: TGTGCCTGGAGTACAGGGCCCTACGAGCAGTACTTC; CDR3 protein: CAWSTGPYEQYF
D gene: .; V gene: TRBV11-2; clone size: .; J gene: TRBJ2-7; CDR3 DNA: TGTGCCAGCAGCTTAGGACCCATCGAGCAGTACTTC; CDR3 protein: CASSLGPIEQYF
D gene: TRBD2; V gene: TRBV2; clone size: .; J gene: TRBJ2-1; CDR3 DNA: TGTGCCAGCAGGGAGGGTAGCGGGGGGGGTTACAATGAGCAGTTCTTC; CDR3 protein: CASREGSGGGYNEQFF
D gene: .; V gene: TRBV2; clone size: .; J gene: TRBJ2-7; CDR3 DNA: TGTGCCAGCAGTGAAGCGCTTCTTGGGGGAGCCACCTACGAGCAGTACTTC; CDR3 protein: CASSEALLGGATYEQYF
D gene: TRBD2; V gene: TRBV5-6; clone size: .; J gene: TRBJ2-1; CDR3 DNA: TGTGCCAGCAGCCCGGTGACTAGCGGGGCCGACAATGAGCAGTTCTTC; CDR3 protein: CASSPVTSGADNEQFF
D gene: TRBD2; V gene: TRBV3-1; clone size: .; J gene: TRBJ2-4; CDR3 DNA: TGTGCCAGCAGCCCGGGAGGGAGGGACATTCAGTACTTC; CDR3 protein: CASSPGGRDIQYF
D gene: .; V gene: TRBV6-6; clone size: .; J gene: TRBJ1-1; CDR3 DNA: TGTGCCAGCAGCCCCAGTGGGGGGGCTGAAGCTTTCTTT; CDR3 protein: CASSPSGGAEAFF
D gene: TRBD1; V gene: TRBV6-2/TRBV6-3; clone size: .; J gene: TRBJ2-7; CDR3 DNA: TGTGCCAGCAGCCCCCGACAGGGTGGGTACGAGCAGTACTTC; CDR3 protein: CASSPRQGGYEQYF
D gene: .; V gene: TRBV5-1; clone size: few; J gene: TRBJ2-1; CDR3 DNA: TGCGCCAGCAGCTTGGCCACGCAGGGCTCCTACAATGAGCAGTTCTTC; CDR3 protein: CASSLATQGSYNEQFF
D gene: .; V gene: TRBV9; clone size: .; J gene: TRBJ2-1; CDR3 DNA: TGTGCCAGCAGCGTCCTAGCGCTTAGTGGCAATGAGCAGTTCTTC; CDR3 protein: CASSVLALSGNEQFF
D gene: .; V gene: TRBV2; clone size: .; J gene: TRBJ1-5; CDR3 DNA: TGTGCCAGCACTGGGGATAGCAATCAGCCCCAGCATTTT; CDR3 protein: CASTGDSNQPQHF
D gene: TRBD1; V gene: TRBV28; clone size: .; J gene: TRBJ2-7; CDR3 DNA: TGTGCCAGCAGTTCGACAGGGTTCGGCTCCTACGAGCAGTACTTC; CDR3 protein: CASSSTGFGSYEQYF
D gene: .; V gene: TRBV6-5; clone size: .; J gene: TRBJ1-3; CDR3 DNA: TGTGCCAGCAGTTACGCATTCGGCGCGTCTGGAAACACCATATATTTT; CDR3 protein: CASSYAFGASGNTIYF
D gene: .; V gene: TRBV7-2; clone size: .; J gene: TRBJ2-2; CDR3 DNA: TGTGCCAGCAGCTTACATGGAGGGGGGGAGCTGTTTTTT; CDR3 protein: CASSLHGGGELFF
D gene: TRBD1; V gene: TRBV24-1; clone size: .; J gene: TRBJ1-5; CDR3 DNA: TGTGCCACCAGTGATTTGCAAGGGGGCTTCGATCAGCCCCAGCATTTT; CDR3 protein: CATSDLQGGFDQPQHF
D gene: TRBD2; V gene: TRBV5-1; clone size: .; J gene: TRBJ2-1; CDR3 DNA: TGCGCCAGCAGTAAGGGACTAGCGGGCCTTAGCTCCTACAATGAGCAGTTCTTC; CDR3 protein: CASSKGLAGLSSYNEQFF
D gene: .; V gene: TRBV20-1; clone size: .; J gene: TRBJ1-5; CDR3 DNA: TGCAGTGTTCAGGTGTTGGGGTTCAATCAGCCCCAGCATTTT; CDR3 protein: CSVQVLGFNQPQHF